This T cell receptor beta chain was retrieved from a study of T cell responses to AZD1222 COVID-19 vaccine. Whole-study findings and limits: With dominance at 160-218 and 743-854, vaccine-associated CD4 TCRs spanned spike. It should be noted that donors were predominantly white British and more often female, and clonal diversity was possibly underestimated. The repertoires were collected only after the peak T cell response. Baseline seropositivity occurred in only six AZD1222 recipients.

V shed 5 bases and J shed 2 bases, with 16 bases lying between them. The CDR3 is 15 residues long. Germline V gene sequence: CDR1 MDHEN, CDR2 SYDVKM. Turning to this clone: The antigen is not known.

Assay used: immunoSEQ multiplex PCR; TCRdb lists only in-frame clones, some missing. The repertoire holds 100,000 to 150,000 clones, with over 75% as singletons. This chain links TRBV28 with TRBJ2-7; D call uncertain. This TCR was sampled from an adult in good health. Sequenced material: peripheral blood, taken on day 0 of MenACWY control vaccination. This CDR3 reads CASSLTWPATYEQYF. The CDR3 region has the DNA TGTGCCAGCAGTCTCACATGGCCCGCTACCTACGAGCAGTACTTC. Variable domain in full (rest from reference TRBV28 and TRBJ2-7): DVKVTQSSRYLVKRTGEKVFLECVQDMDHENMFWYRQDPGLGLRLIYFSYDVKMKEKGDIPEGYSVSREKKERFSLILESASTNQTSMYLCASSLTWPATYEQYFGPGTRLTVT.